This paragraph covers one T cell receptor beta chain sequence. Repertoires were generated with immunoSEQ multiplex PCR, while TCRdb's copy carries only in-frame clones and drops some. The sample lists 3,500 to 4,500 clones, about 87% occurring once. This record comes from a study of circulating and synovial CD4+ cells in juvenile arthritis. Trimming took 0 bases from V and 6 from J, leaving 10 bases between them. The germline CDR1 and CDR2 sequences are SGHRS and YFSETQ. CDR3 length: 14 residues. The chain links TRBV5-1 to TRBJ2-1; the D is unclear. The TCR sequence derives from a human donor with juvenile idiopathic arthritis. The sequenced sample consisted of CD4+ T cells from synovial fluid. The CDR3 bases are TGCGCCAGCAGCTTGGAAACCTTGCGCAATGAGCAGTTCTTC. This gives the protein CASSLETLRNEQFF.